The rows below give T cell receptor beta chains drawn from one sample of a study of cytomegalovirus exposure and HLA in healthy donors. The assay was immunoSEQ multiplex PCR, and TCRdb's table has in-frame clones only and misses some. The sample carries approximately 160,000 clones, approximately 80% recorded once. Sequences were obtained from PBMCs. The receptors shown here come from a male donor in good health and CMV-seropositive. Both conserved end residues are part of each CDR3. D genes are given only for firm matches. Size values are once, few and many counts, or a class for expanded clones, and some rows have none.

d_call cdr3_length clone_size j_call v_call cdr3_aa cdr3_nt
NA 16 few TRBJ1-4 TRBV4-1 CASSQVPAATNEKLFF TGCGCCAGCAGCCAAGTCCCCGCGGCCACTAATGAAAAACTGTTTTTT
NA 15 few TRBJ1-2 TRBV6-1 CASSESAGANYGYTF TGTGCCAGCAGTGAATCGGCAGGGGCTAACTATGGCTACACCTTC
TRBD2 17 once TRBJ2-5 TRBV7-9 CASSLIQRGGYQETQYF TGTGCCAGCAGCTTAATCCAGCGGGGGGGTTACCAAGAGACCCAGTACTTC
NA 9 few TRBJ2-4 TRBV28 CAPEAFQYF TGTGCCCCTGAAGCCTTTCAGTACTTC
TRBD2 15 NA TRBJ2-3 TRBV6-4 CASSDGSGGQDTQYF TGTGCCAGCAGTGACGGTAGCGGGGGGCAAGATACGCAGTATTTT
NA 14 few TRBJ1-3 TRBV5-6 CASSLAGVGNTIYF TGTGCCAGCAGCTTGGCAGGGGTCGGAAACACCATATATTTT
TRBD1 15 NA TRBJ2-7 TRBV30 CAWSVIGQGGSEQYF TGTGCCTGGAGTGTAATTGGACAGGGGGGATCGGAGCAGTACTTC
NA 14 few TRBJ2-2 TRBV5-1 CASSTDSFTGELFF TGCGCCAGCAGCACGGACTCGTTCACCGGGGAGCTGTTTTTT
TRBD2 14 NA TRBJ2-7 TRBV5-1 CASSLLPSGYEQYF TGCGCCAGCAGCCTGCTGCCTAGCGGCTACGAGCAGTACTTC
NA 13 NA TRBJ1-2 TRBV6-1 CASNQGTLYGYTF TGTGCCAGCAACCAGGGAACACTCTATGGCTACACCTTC
NA 16 NA TRBJ1-2 TRBV6-1 CASSEMASLANYGYTF TGTGCCAGCAGTGAAATGGCGTCACTAGCTAACTATGGCTACACCTTC
TRBD2 16 NA TRBJ2-3 TRBV5-4 CASSATSGEITDTQYF TGTGCCAGCAGCGCCACTAGCGGGGAAATCACAGATACGCAGTATTTT
TRBD2 16 NA TRBJ2-3 TRBV6-5 CASSYSLGGASDTQYF TGTGCCAGCAGTTACTCGCTCGGGGGGGCCTCAGATACGCAGTATTTT